The source of this T cell receptor beta chain is a study of regulatory T cells in long-lasting Graves disease. Study findings and constraints: Relative to newly diagnosed Graves' patients, persistent ones had lower TCR diversity.

Building the TCR beta libraries relied on iRepertoire HTBI primers, and CDR3 regions underwent Arm-PCR. One entry per CDR3 protein results from TCRdb running MiXCR on the multiplex PCR reads. The data hold more than 400,000 distinct CDR3 sequences, with roughly 17% observed a single time. The time point was: newly diagnosed GD, antithyroid drugs for less than 3 months. Making the TCR library involved RNA that had been extracted from PBMCs. Germline V gene data show CDR1 as SEHNR and CDR2 as FQNEAQ (reference sequence). Unmatched junction bases numbered 9, after V lost 3 bases and J lost 4 bases. The CDR3 has 15 residues. This clonotype was seen many times. The target antigen is unknown. Another study also made use of these data, one on T cells in Graves' hyperthyroidism and ophthalmopathy. That study adds: The study used the HTBI primer set for a first-round RT-PCR of the TCR CDR3.

J is TRBJ2-7 and V is TRBV7-9, with 7 bases lining up with TRBD2. The clonotype originates from a woman in her thirties with Graves disease. The source was peripheral blood mononuclear cells (PBMCs), collected at new diagnosis, from a patient treated with antithyroid drugs. CDR3 sequence reads: CASSFPLAQDYEQYF. The CDR3 region has the DNA TGTGCCAGCAGCTTTCCACTAGCGCAAGATTACGAGCAGTACTTC.